This T cell receptor beta chain emerged from a study of blood T cell repertoires in COVID-19. About the study: COVID-19 samples, acute and convalescent, were from the United States, Italy and Spain.

In this sample, this clone turned up once. V shed 3 bases, J shed 2 bases, and the junction held 5 bases outside the gene matches. The CDR3 is 15 amino acids. The germline gives CDR1 SGDLS, CDR2 YYNGEE. In the original workflow: Reference gene primer amplification in the assay estimated nucleated cell counts. Measured with immunoSEQ multiplex PCR; TCRdb has only the in-frame clones, and not every one. D and trimming come from the DNA, and the V and J calls and clone size come from that table. This sample yields 100,000 to 150,000 clones, of which about 88% are seen a single time; about a sixth belongs to the top ten.

Sequenced input: peripheral blood. This chain connects TRBV9 to TRBJ2-7, with 10 bases lining up with TRBD1. The TCR comes from an elderly woman with acute or convalescent COVID-19. In DNA, the CDR3 is TGTGCCAGCAGCGAATCCGGGACAGGGGCCTACGAGCAGTACTTC. Protein sequence: CASSESGTGAYEQYF.